In this sample, the clone carrying this T cell receptor (beta chain) turned up a few times. One entry per CDR3 protein, called by TCRdb with MiXCR from the 5' RACE reads. Counted here are tens of thousands of distinct CDR3 sequences, approximately 15% occurring once; the ten biggest clones make up 30% to 35%. The CDR3 covers 15 residues. Trimming cost V 1 base and J 0 bases, with 7 bases left between them. This entry is derived from a study of T-cell memory formation after mild COVID-19. The source material was PBMCs or a T cell subset sorted from them (not recorded which). This sequence joins TRBV12-3 or TRBV12-4 and TRBJ2-4; D gene ambiguous. This receptor was taken from an adult woman who had mild COVID-19 (a few samples of this study predate the infection). Cell type and time point are not known. CDR3 DNA sequence: TGTGCCAGCAGTTTAGGCACTGTAGCCAAAAACATTCAGTACTTC. This codes for CASSLGTVAKNIQYF.